These 32 T cell receptor beta chains were all obtained from the same sample, sequenced in a study of identical twins. MiXCR, run by TCRdb on the 5' RACE reads, gives a single entry per CDR3 protein. The table records 750,000 to 950,000 distinct CDR3 sequences, approximately 13% of them present only once. The same data also contributed to another study, on yellow fever vaccine responses in identical twins.

Sequenced input: PBMCs. Receptor source: a woman aged 18 to 35 in good health.

This clonotype was picked up a small number of times. The chain uses TRBV28 and TRBJ2-3; D is unclear. Germline CDR1 is MDHEN and CDR2 is SYDVKM. The CDR3 covers 14 residues. Trimming removed 5 bases from V and 0 bases from J, with 9 bases in between. The DNA for the CDR3 is TGTGCCAGCAGTGAGCGACCAAGCACAGATACGCAGTATTTT. Encoded protein: CASSERPSTDTQYF. The complete variable domain, with remaining parts taken from reference TRBV28 and TRBJ2-3, reads DVKVTQSSRYLVKRTGEKVFLECVQDMDHENMFWYRQDPGLGLRLIYFSYDVKMKEKGDIPEGYSVSREKKERFSLILESASTNQTSMYLCASSERPSTDTQYFGPGTRLTVL.

This clonotype was recorded a few times. The chain carries TRBV29-1 and TRBJ1-2, with D possibly matching TRBD1 (6 bases). The V end lost 6 bases, the J end lost 5 bases, and 34 bases lay between the germline ends. CDR3 length equals 19 residues. Germline V CDR1 and CDR2: SQVTM, ANQGSEA. The CDR3 coding sequence is TGCAGCGTAGACGACCAGGGGTTTCGGCCCACTGCGAGGAATTATGGCTACACCTTC. It encodes CSVDDQGFRPTARNYGYTF. The variable domain in full, completed from reference TRBV29-1 and TRBJ1-2, reads SAVISQKPSRDICQRGTSLTIQCQVDSQVTMMFWYRQQPGQSLTLIATANQGSEATYESGFVIDKFPISRPNLTFSTLTVSNMSPEDSSIYLCSVDDQGFRPTARNYGYTFGSGTRLTVV.

This clonotype was found a few times. The gene calls are TRBV27 and TRBJ1-5, with TRBD1 as a possible D gene (5 bases). The CDR3 consists of 17 residues. V was clipped by 1 base and J by 1 base, with 14 bases between them. In germline, CDR1 is MNHEY, CDR2 SMNVEV (reference sequence). CDR3: CASSLYNLGGSNQPQHF. Written as DNA, the CDR3 is TGTGCCAGCAGTTTATATAATCTGGGGGGAAGCAATCAGCCCCAGCATTTT.

This chain joins TRBV3-1 and TRBJ2-7; D is possibly TRBD1 or TRBD2 (6 bases each). Germline assignment: CDR1 LGHDT and CDR2 YNNKEL (reference sequence). The germline V and J ends were trimmed by 1 base and 5 bases, with 12 bases remaining between them. The CDR3 is 14 residues long. This chain's CDR3 is CASSQVPGADEQYV. For the CDR3, the DNA is TGTGCCAGCAGCCAAGTTCCGGGGGCGGACGAGCAGTACGTC.

The J gene is TRBJ2-1, the V gene TRBV20-1; TRBD2 matches at 8 bases. CDR1 is DFQATT and CDR2 is SNEGSKA in the germline V gene (reference sequence). The CDR3 contains 14 residues. Trimming cost V 6 bases and J 6 bases; bases outside gene matches: 10. CDR3 in amino acids: CSATYGTRINEQFF. As DNA, the CDR3 is TGCAGTGCAACCTACGGGACTAGGATCAATGAGCAGTTCTTC.

The table lists this clonotype with a few counts. The CDR3 DNA sequence: TGCAGCGTTGAGGGCGTTGTGGGGACCGGGGAGCTGTTTTTT. The encoded protein is CSVEGVVGTGELFF. The chain joins TRBV29-1 to TRBJ2-2, with D unclear. The CDR3 extends over 14 amino acids. Germline V CDR1 and CDR2: SQVTM, ANQGSEA. The ends were cut back, 3 bases at V and 5 bases at J, with 13 bases in the middle.

The chain links TRBV5-6 to TRBJ2-5; 9 nucleotides align to TRBD1. This CDR3 is 17 amino acids long. Trimming cost V 2 bases and J 5 bases; bases outside gene matches: 13. The germline gives CDR1 SGHDT, CDR2 YYEEEE. The CDR3 nucleotides are TGTGCCAGCAGCTTCGCTGGACAGGGGTGGGTCGGGGAGACCCAGTACTTC. Protein: CASSFAGQGWVGETQYF. Full variable domain (rest looked up from reference TRBV5-6 and TRBJ2-5): DAGVTQSPTHLIKTRGQQVTLRCSPKSGHDTVSWYQQALGQGPQFIFQYYEEEERQRGNFPDRFSGHQFPNYSSELNVNALLLGDSALYLCASSFAGQGWVGETQYFGPGTRLLVL.

This sequence joins TRBV7-9 and TRBJ1-2; D might be TRBD1 (5 bases). The CDR3 is 13 residues long. V was clipped by 7 bases and J by 13 bases, with 22 bases between them. The V gene's germline CDR1 is SEHNR and CDR2 FQNEAQ (reference sequence). In DNA, the CDR3 is TGTGCCAGCAACCAGACCCCCCTCCGGGACCTCACCTTC. Translation: CASNQTPLRDLTF.

This chain links TRBV19 with TRBJ2-1; D is unresolved. The V end was cut by 3 bases, the J end by 2 bases, with 14 bases between. The CDR3 has 16 amino acids. Germline CDR1 and CDR2: LNHDA and SQIVND (reference sequence). The CDR3 bases are TGTGCCAGTAGTATGGATAGCTTCCTTACCTACAATGAGCAGTTCTTC. Protein product: CASSMDSFLTYNEQFF. Combining the CDR3 with reference TRBV19 and TRBJ2-1 gives the whole variable domain DGGITQSPKYLFRKEGQNVTLSCEQNLNHDAMYWYRQDPGQGLRLIYYSQIVNDFQKGDIAEGYSVSREKKESFPLTVTSAQKNPTAFYLCASSMDSFLTYNEQFFGPGTRLTVL.

The chain links TRBV5-5 to TRBJ2-3, with no clear D. V dropped 5 bases and J dropped 3 bases, with 19 bases sitting between them. The CDR3 has 16 residues. Per germline, CDR1 SGHKS and CDR2 YYEKEE (reference sequence). The CDR3 spells CASRPLTEASTDTQYF. Written as DNA, the CDR3 is TGTGCCAGCAGGCCTTTAACGGAAGCGTCGACAGATACGCAGTATTTT.

This rearrangement joins TRBV2 to TRBJ1-6, with D perhaps TRBD1 (5 bases). V gave up 5 bases and J gave up 3 bases, with 17 bases separating them. The CDR3 runs to 17 residues. From germline, CDR1 is SNHLY and CDR2 FYNNEI. The CDR3 here is CASSSTSTALYNSPLHF. The CDR3 bases are TGTGCCAGCAGTTCTACCTCGACAGCCCTCTATAATTCACCCCTCCACTTT.

This clonotype was observed a few times. J is TRBJ2-1 and V is TRBV21-1; the table's D call TRBD2 went unverified against the DNA. TRBV21-1 is a recognized pseudogene. The CDR3 length is 17 residues. CDR3 nucleotide sequence: TGTGCCAGCAGCAAAGCGAGACTAGCGTTGAACGGCAATGAGCAGTTCTTC. Protein product: CASSKARLALNGNEQFF.

The chain joins TRBV29-1 to TRBJ2-7; 12 bases match TRBD1. Germline CDR1 is SQVTM and CDR2 is ANQGSEA. This CDR3 contains 13 residues. After removal of 7 bases from V and 7 bases from J, the junction contained 8 bases not matched to a gene. The CDR3 region has the DNA TGCAGCGCCCTGGGACAGGGGGCGAGAGAGCAGTACGTC. Encoded protein: CSALGQGAREQYV.

This clonotype was counted a few times. This chain links TRBV15 with TRBJ2-4; 7 bases line up with TRBD1. This CDR3 is 13 amino acids long. V lost 7 bases to trimming and J lost 9 bases; unmatched junction nucleotides: 9. Per the germline V gene, CDR1 is LNHNV and CDR2 is YYDKDF (reference sequence). In nucleotides, the CDR3 is TGTGCCACCATTAGGCGACAGGGTGGCATTCAGTACTTC. Amino acid sequence: CATIRRQGGIQYF.

V is TRBV7-2 and J is TRBJ2-3, with 8 positions matching TRBD2. CDR3 size: 14 residues. Germline loops: CDR1 SGHTA, CDR2 FQGNSA. V shed 5 bases and J 5 bases; nucleotides not matched to a gene: 6. The CDR3 loop reads CASSPGGAVDTQYF. CDR3 coding DNA: TGTGCCAGCAGCCCCGGGGGGGCGGTAGATACGCAGTATTTT. Filled out from reference TRBV7-2 and TRBJ2-3, the complete variable domain reads GAGVSQSPSNKVTEKGKDVELRCDPISGHTALYWYRQSLGQGLEFLIYFQGNSAPDKSGLPSDRFSAERTGGSVSTLTIQRTQQEDSAVYLCASSPGGAVDTQYFGPGTRLTVL.

This clonotype was detected many times. This chain connects TRBV20-1 to TRBJ2-1, with D maybe TRBD2 (6 bases). This CDR3 is built from 12 residues. Trimming stripped 5 bases from V and 4 bases from J, with 9 bases between. The germline V gene encodes CDR1 DFQATT and CDR2 SNEGSKA (reference sequence). This chain's CDR3 is CSAAGLYNEQFF. CDR3 nucleotides: TGCAGTGCTGCGGGATTGTACAATGAGCAGTTCTTC.

This clonotype was seen ten or more times. The chain employs TRBV6-2 or TRBV6-3 and TRBJ2-7; tentative D call: TRBD1 (6 bases). The CDR3 has 17 amino acids. Trimming stripped 0 bases from V and 5 bases from J, with 20 bases between. Germline CDR1 MNHEY, CDR2 SVGEGT. The CDR3 loop reads CASSYSRGGPTKNEQYF. CDR3 nucleotides: TGTGCCAGCAGTTACTCTCGAGGGGGACCCACGAAAAACGAGCAGTACTTC.

The CDR3 sequence: CASSQEAGGLNNEQFF. In nucleotides, the CDR3 is TGTGCCAGCAGCCAAGAGGCTGGGGGACTTAACAATGAGCAGTTCTTC. The chain links TRBV3-1 to TRBJ2-1; D may be TRBD2 (6 bases). This CDR3 has 16 amino acids. The germline CDR1 and CDR2 sequences are LGHDT and YNNKEL (reference sequence). V was pared by 0 bases and J by 5 bases, with 14 bases between.

This clonotype has at least ten counts. The chain uses TRBV5-6 and TRBJ2-7; D remains ambiguous. Germline V lookup: CDR1 SGHDT, CDR2 YYEEEE. With 0 bases removed from V and 3 bases from J, the gap between germline ends came to 10 bases. This CDR3 has 14 amino acids. CDR3 sequence (DNA): TGTGCCAGCAGCTTGGACGTCAGCCTCTACGAGCAGTACTTC. This encodes CASSLDVSLYEQYF.

This clonotype was counted only a few times. The rearrangement joins TRBV20-1 to TRBJ2-5; TRBD2 agrees at 7 bases. This CDR3 comprises 15 residues. V lost 5 bases, J lost 0 bases, and 9 bases stayed unmatched. Germline loops: CDR1 DFQATT, CDR2 SNEGSKA (reference sequence). CDR3 sequence reads: CSAGRGLGYQETQYF. The DNA of the CDR3 is TGCAGTGCTGGGAGGGGATTGGGGTACCAAGAGACCCAGTACTTC.

The chain is built from TRBV18 and TRBJ1-5; 11 bases are a match to TRBD1. Germline trimming cut 3 bases from V and 6 bases from J; bases unmatched to any gene: 4. CDR3 length equals 15 residues. The germline CDR1 and CDR2 sequences are KGHSH and LQKENI. CDR3 DNA: TGTGCCAGCTCACCTTTTGGGACAGGGGGTCAGCCCCAGCATTTT. Translation: CASSPFGTGGQPQHF. The whole variable domain, filled in from reference TRBV18 and TRBJ1-5, reads NAGVMQNPRHLVRRRGQEARLRCSPMKGHSHVYWYRQLPEEGLKFMVYLQKENIIDESGMPKERFSAEFPKEGPSILRIQQVVRGDSAAYFCASSPFGTGGQPQHFGDGTRLSIL.

V gene TRBV28 combines with J gene TRBJ2-1, with 16 nucleotides matching TRBD2. The length of the CDR3 is 19 residues. V dropped 5 bases and J dropped 7; count of bases not matched to a gene: 14. The germline CDR1 and CDR2 sequences are MDHEN and SYDVKM. CDR3 in DNA: TGTGCCAGCAGTCCTCCGGGACTAGCGGGAGGGGGGGCGCCTAATGAGCAGTTCTTC. It codes for CASSPPGLAGGGAPNEQFF.

This clonotype has just a few counts. The rearrangement uses TRBV20-1 and TRBJ2-3; tentatively, D is TRBD2 (6 bases). Trimming stripped 4 bases from V and 0 bases from J, with 14 bases between. The length of the CDR3 is 15 residues. Germline loops: CDR1 DFQATT, CDR2 SNEGSKA (reference sequence). The CDR3 region is CSATKSGYSTDTQYF. The CDR3 nucleotides are TGCAGTGCTACGAAGAGCGGGTATAGCACAGATACGCAGTATTTT.

This clonotype was observed a few times. The J gene is TRBJ2-5, the V gene TRBV5-1; 9 nucleotides align to TRBD1. Germline values: CDR1 SGHRS, CDR2 YFSETQ. V trimming: 3 bases; J trimming: 5 bases; junction bases outside the gene matches: 8. The CDR3 extends over 15 amino acids. Here the CDR3 DNA reads TGCGCCAGCAGCTCAGGACAGGGGTCATGGGAGACCCAGTACTTC. Protein sequence: CASSSGQGSWETQYF. The whole variable domain, filled in from reference TRBV5-1 and TRBJ2-5, reads KAGVTQTPRYLIKTRGQQVTLSCSPISGHRSVSWYQQTPGQGLQFLFEYFSETQRNKGNFPGRFSGRQFSNSRSEMNVSTLELGDSALYLCASSSGQGSWETQYFGPGTRLLVL.

The table lists this clonotype with a few counts. The CDR3: CASSSGFLYEQYF. The CDR3 DNA reads as TGTGCCAGCAGCTCGGGGTTTCTTTACGAGCAGTACTTC. The chain combines TRBV7-2 with TRBJ2-7, with a weak D call TRBD2 (5 bases). The CDR3 loop spans 13 amino acids. The V gene's germline CDR1 is SGHTA and CDR2 FQGNSA. V was clipped by 4 bases and J by 4 bases, with 11 bases between them.

This clonotype was seen only a few times. V and J are TRBV29-1 and TRBJ2-3; 7 bases agree with TRBD2. The germline CDR1 and CDR2 sequences are SQVTM and ANQGSEA. J lost 4 bases, V lost 1 base, and 5 bases had no gene match. The CDR3 runs 14 residues. CDR3 loop: CSVEVASGADTQYF. In DNA form, the CDR3 reads TGCAGCGTTGAAGTGGCTAGCGGTGCAGATACGCAGTATTTT.

This clonotype was detected a few times. The genes are TRBV5-1 and TRBJ2-5; TRBD2 matches at 14 bases. Germline lookup yields CDR1 SGHRS and CDR2 YFSETQ. Losses at the gene ends were 2 bases for V and 6 bases for J; bases not matched to a gene: 6. The CDR3 length is 16 residues. CDR3 region: CASSLAGLAGDKTQYF. The DNA for the CDR3 is TGCGCCAGCAGCTTAGCGGGACTAGCGGGAGATAAGACCCAGTACTTC.

This clonotype was counted many times. The chain recombines TRBV3-1 with TRBJ1-1, with D possibly being TRBD1 (5 bases). This CDR3 region has 13 residues. V dropped 8 bases and J dropped 1 base, with 11 bases sitting between them. The germline gives CDR1 LGHDT, CDR2 YNNKEL (reference sequence). Here the CDR3 reads CASALGGNTEAFF. In nucleotides, the CDR3 is TGTGCCAGCGCGTTGGGGGGGAACACTGAAGCTTTCTTT.

V usage is TRBV20-1 and J usage is TRBJ1-1; D gene ambiguous. V lost 3 bases to trimming and J lost 0 bases, with 14 bases between them. Germline V gene lookup returns CDR1 DFQATT and CDR2 SNEGSKA (reference sequence). The CDR3 extends over 15 amino acids. The CDR3 DNA follows: TGCAGTGCTAGCGACTTTACACTTGTGAACACTGAAGCTTTCTTT. Encoded protein: CSASDFTLVNTEAFF.

V is TRBV7-2 and J is TRBJ2-1, with 11 bases aligning to TRBD1. This CDR3 spans 13 amino acids. The junction had 6 bases not matched to a gene; V was cut back by 3 bases and J by 14 bases. In germline, CDR1 is SGHTA, CDR2 FQGNSA. The CDR3 bases are TGTGCCAGCAGCTTTAGCCGGGACAGGGGGGAGTTCTTC. Protein sequence: CASSFSRDRGEFF.

This clonotype was recorded at least ten times. V is TRBV9 and J is TRBJ1-4; a weak D match, TRBD1 (5 bases). Trimming left V 0 bases short and J 7 bases short, with 7 bases between. Germline CDR1 SGDLS, CDR2 YYNGEE. The CDR3 loop spans 13 amino acids. The CDR3 DNA reads as TGTGCCAGCAGCGTAGGTCAGGGTGAAAAACTGTTTTTT. Amino acids: CASSVGQGEKLFF.

This clonotype was counted between two and nine times. This chain connects TRBV10-3 to TRBJ2-3; 8 bases align to TRBD2. The V segment lost 4 bases and the J segment 1 base; nucleotides outside the gene matches: 4. The CDR3 sequence is 15 residues long. Per germline, CDR1 ENHRY and CDR2 SYGVKD. The CDR3 sequence: CAISVGRGGTDTQYF. CDR3 in DNA: TGTGCCATCAGTGTTGGGCGGGGGGGCACAGATACGCAGTATTTT.